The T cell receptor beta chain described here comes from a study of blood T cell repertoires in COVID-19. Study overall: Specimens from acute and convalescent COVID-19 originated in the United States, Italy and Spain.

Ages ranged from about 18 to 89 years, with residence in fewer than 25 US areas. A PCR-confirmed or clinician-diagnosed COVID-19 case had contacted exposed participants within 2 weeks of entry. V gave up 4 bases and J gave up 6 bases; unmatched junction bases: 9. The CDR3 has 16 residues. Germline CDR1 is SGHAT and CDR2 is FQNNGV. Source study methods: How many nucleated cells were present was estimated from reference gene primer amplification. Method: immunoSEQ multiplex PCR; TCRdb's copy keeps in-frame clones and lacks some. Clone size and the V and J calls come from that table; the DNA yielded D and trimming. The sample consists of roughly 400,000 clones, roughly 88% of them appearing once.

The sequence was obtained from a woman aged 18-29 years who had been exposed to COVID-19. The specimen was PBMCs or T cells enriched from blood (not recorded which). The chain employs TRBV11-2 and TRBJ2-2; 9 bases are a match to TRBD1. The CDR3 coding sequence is TGTGCCAGCAGCTCGGTAGGGACAGGGACCGCCGGGGAGCTGTTTTTT. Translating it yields CASSSVGTGTAGELFF.